The 10 T cell receptor beta chains listed next were all sequenced from one sample in a study of blood T cell repertoires in COVID-19 (dated by TCRdb to the early 2020s). The library was obtained by the immunoSEQ multiplex PCR assay. This is the immuneACCESS table as TCRdb keeps it, with only in-frame sequences that have V and J called. A part of the clones is gone; compared with another copy, unresolved V genes explain less than half, and the rest is unexplained. In this sample the table shows a few hundred thousand clones, 70% to 85% of which occur a single time. In total, the top ten clones hold over 0.95% of the sample. The sequencing input was peripheral blood. Receptors originate from a human donor with acute or convalescent COVID-19. The donor label of this sample is uncertain.

The V and J genes are TRBV7-9 and TRBJ1-3; D is ambiguous. The V end was cut by 5 bases, the J end by 4 bases, with 9 bases between. The CDR3 is made up of 13 amino acids. Per the germline V gene, CDR1 is SEHNR and CDR2 is FQNEAQ (reference sequence). The CDR3 sequence: CASSTALGNTIYF. In DNA form, the CDR3 reads TGTGCCAGCAGCACAGCCCTCGGAAACACCATATATTTT.

The chain has TRBV6-1 and TRBJ2-7, with D perhaps matching TRBD1 (5 bases). The CDR3 has 15 residues. Germline values: CDR1 MNHNS, CDR2 SASEGT. With 2 bases removed from V and 5 bases from J, the gap between germline ends came to 16 bases. Here the CDR3 reads CASSESVRRGDEQYF. The CDR3 DNA sequence: TGTGCCAGCAGTGAAAGCGTTCGTAGGGGCGACGAGCAGTACTTC.

The gene calls are TRBV7-9 and TRBJ2-1; 9 nucleotides align to TRBD1. The CDR3 has 14 residues. Looked up from germline, CDR1 is SEHNR and CDR2 is FQNEAQ (reference sequence). V shed 5 bases and J 7 bases; nucleotides not matched to a gene: 6. This CDR3 is CASSPRTGANEQFF. The CDR3 nucleotides read TGTGCCAGCAGCCCCAGGACAGGGGCGAATGAGCAGTTCTTC. The complete variable domain, with remaining parts taken from reference TRBV7-9 and TRBJ2-1, reads DTGVSQNPRHKITKRGQNVTFRCDPISEHNRLYWYRQTLGQGPEFLTYFQNEAQLEKSRLLSDRFSAERPKGSFSTLEIQRTEQGDSAMYLCASSPRTGANEQFFGPGTRLTVL.

This chain connects TRBV27 to TRBJ1-2; 9 nucleotides align to TRBD1. The germline gives CDR1 MNHEY, CDR2 SMNVEV (reference sequence). Trimming at V came to 5 bases and at J to 6 bases, leaving 4 bases not matched to a gene. The CDR3 covers 13 residues. In DNA, the CDR3 is TGTGCCAGCAGTATAGGACAGGGGCATGGCTACACCTTC. As protein: CASSIGQGHGYTF.

The J gene is TRBJ2-1, the V gene TRBV5-1; tentative D call: TRBD2 (6 bases). With 4 bases removed from V and 5 bases from J, the gap between germline ends came to 16 bases. Per germline, CDR1 SGHRS and CDR2 YFSETQ. The CDR3 covers 15 residues. The CDR3 spells CASSVTSGTHNEQFF. CDR3 sequence (DNA): TGCGCCAGCAGCGTGACTAGTGGGACGCACAATGAGCAGTTCTTC.

This clone was recorded only once. This chain's CDR3 is CASSVPTHRVGYGYTF. In nucleotides, the CDR3 is TGTGCCAGCAGCGTTCCCACTCACAGGGTCGGCTATGGCTACACCTTC. The chain joins TRBV9 to TRBJ1-2, with a weak D call TRBD1 (6 bases). CDR3 length equals 16 residues. The germline V gene has CDR1 SGDLS and CDR2 YYNGEE. The V and J ends lost 2 bases and 4 bases respectively, with 18 bases between them.

CDR3 in amino acids: CASSPSIRTSSFKDDTQYF. DNA of the CDR3: TGTGCCAGCTCACCTTCTATAAGGACTAGCAGCTTCAAAGACGATACGCAGTATTTT. The gene calls are TRBV18 and TRBJ2-3; TRBD2 matches at 8 bases. Germline V gene lookup returns CDR1 KGHSH and CDR2 LQKENI. The CDR3 covers 19 residues. Germline trimming cut 3 bases from V and 6 bases from J; bases unmatched to any gene: 20. Drawing the rest from reference TRBV18 and TRBJ2-3, the complete variable domain is NAGVMQNPRHLVRRRGQEARLRCSPMKGHSHVYWYRQLPEEGLKFMVYLQKENIIDESGMPKERFSAEFPKEGPSILRIQQVVRGDSAAYFCASSPSIRTSSFKDDTQYFGPGTRLTVL.

This clone has only a few counts. Other nucleotide sequences from this sample produce the same CDR3. The chain recombines TRBV11-2 with TRBJ2-7; D might be TRBD1 (5 bases). The CDR3 runs to 12 residues. Deletions cut 2 bases from V and 3 bases from J, with 5 bases between. The germline V gene encodes CDR1 SGHAT and CDR2 FQNNGV. The CDR3 loop reads CASSLQGYEQYF. The DNA for the CDR3 is TGTGCCAGCAGCTTACAGGGCTACGAGCAGTACTTC.

This clone was seen a few times. The chain couples TRBV28 to TRBJ1-2; 11 bases are shared with TRBD1. The germline V gene has CDR1 MDHEN and CDR2 SYDVKM. J lost 7 bases, V lost 7 bases, and 20 bases had no gene match. CDR3 length equals 18 residues. CDR3: CASNLFTHPGQGEGGYTF. Here the CDR3 DNA reads TGTGCCAGCAACCTATTTACCCACCCGGGACAGGGGGAGGGTGGCTACACCTTC.

The chain has TRBV5-5 and TRBJ2-7; TRBD2 agrees at 13 bases. V was pared by 1 base and J by 4 bases, with 2 bases of the junction left unmatched. The CDR3 sequence is 15 residues long. The germline V gene encodes CDR1 SGHKS and CDR2 YYEKEE (reference sequence). CDR3 DNA sequence: TGTGCCAGCAGCTTGCCGGGACTAGCGGGATACGAGCAGTACTTC. This encodes CASSLPGLAGYEQYF.